These 14 T cell receptor beta chains were sequenced from one sample in a study of T-cell reconstitution after alpha-beta-depleted transplantation in children (dated by TCRdb to between 2015 and 2016). The treatment or condition label for this specimen denotes: allogeneic hematopoietic cell transplantation with graft depleted of TCRalphabeta T cells and CD19 B cells. The library relied on PCR. Reads for this sample came from an Illumina HiSeq 2500. To normalize quantification of the TCRbeta repertoire, the TCR libraries were built with molecular barcoding that relied on unique molecular identifiers. The public sequencing data were trimmed at Q25 with fastp and processed into clonotypes with MiXCR by TCRdb, which kept only in-frame beta chains. Identical CDR3 proteins give one entry, which carries the most common genes and DNA. The sample table lists under 750,000 distinct CDR3 sequences, about 23% of them with a count of one. Less than 15% of the sample is taken by the ten largest.

Sequencing was performed on PBMCs, mostly from graft donor cells, taken 360 days after TCRalphabeta/CD19-depleted stem cell transplant. These receptors all come from a boy under two years old who had a stem cell transplant for acute myeloid leukemia, so the T cells may come from the graft donor.

The chain carries TRBV12-3 or TRBV12-4 and TRBJ2-1, with D uncertain. Trimming took off 3 bases at V and 5 bases at J, with 5 bases between the two ends. The CDR3 extends over 12 amino acids. CDR3 in DNA: TGTGCCAGCAGTTTTGGGGACAATGAGCAGTTCTTC. It translates to CASSFGDNEQFF.

This clonotype was counted at least ten times. The V gene is TRBV12-3 or TRBV12-4, the J gene TRBJ2-5; possible D gene TRBD1, 6 bases. The CDR3 consists of 14 residues. V gave up 4 bases and J gave up 1 base, with 10 bases separating them. CDR3 nucleotide sequence: TGTGCCAGCAGTTACGGACAGCTCCAAGAGACCCAGTACTTC. Its protein is CASSYGQLQETQYF.

This chain uses TRBV5-1 with TRBJ2-4; 10 positions match TRBD1. From germline, CDR1 is SGHRS and CDR2 YFSETQ. Unmatched junction bases numbered 5, after V lost 0 bases and J lost 2 bases. The CDR3 consists of 17 residues. In nucleotides, the CDR3 is TGCGCCAGCAGCTTGGCCCGGACAGGGGGGCCCAAAAACATTCAGTACTTC. Residues: CASSLARTGGPKNIQYF. Combining the CDR3 with reference TRBV5-1 and TRBJ2-4 gives the whole variable domain KAGVTQTPRYLIKTRGQQVTLSCSPISGHRSVSWYQQTPGQGLQFLFEYFSETQRNKGNFPGRFSGRQFSNSRSEMNVSTLELGDSALYLCASSLARTGGPKNIQYFGAGTRLSVL.

This clonotype was detected a few times. The chain is built from TRBV12-3 or TRBV12-4 and TRBJ1-4; the D gene is possibly TRBD1 (6 bases). The V end was cut by 2 bases, the J end by 0 bases, with 13 bases between. The CDR3 is 17 residues long. The CDR3: CASSLNAGAATNEKLFF. The CDR3 DNA sequence: TGTGCCAGCAGTTTAAACGCGGGGGCTGCAACTAATGAAAAACTGTTTTTT.

This clonotype was detected ten times or more. V is TRBV20-1 and J is TRBJ2-7; weak D call: TRBD1 (6 bases). V dropped 6 bases and J dropped 0 bases, with 12 bases sitting between them. The CDR3 consists of 13 residues. Germline V gives CDR1 DFQATT, CDR2 SNEGSKA (reference sequence). This chain's CDR3 is CSAAGVSSYEQYV. The CDR3, as DNA: TGCAGTGCCGCAGGGGTTTCCTCCTACGAGCAGTACGTC.

CDR3 amino acids: CASSGSGAAGELFF. The CDR3 DNA reads TGTGCCAGCAGCGGGTCAGGGGCGGCCGGGGAGCTGTTTTTT. The rearrangement links TRBV6-4 to TRBJ2-2; tentatively, D is TRBD1 (6 bases). V was shortened by 6 bases and J by 6 bases, with 14 bases between the two germline ends. The CDR3 is 14 residues long. Germline V gene data show CDR1 as MRHNA and CDR2 as SNTAGT.

The chain recombines TRBV29-1 with TRBJ2-2; either TRBD1 or TRBD2 may fit D (5 bases each). Trimming took off 4 bases at V and 6 bases at J, with 6 bases between the two ends. This CDR3 is 11 amino acids long. Germline CDR1 reads SQVTM; CDR2 reads ANQGSEA. The CDR3 bases are TGCAGCGTTGGGGACCCCGGGGAGCTGTTTTTT. Translation: CSVGDPGELFF.

Only a few counts were recorded for this clonotype. This chain connects TRBV5-1 to TRBJ2-1, with 9 bases identical to TRBD1. The trim removed 4 bases at V and 8 bases at J, leaving 10 bases unmatched. The CDR3 runs to 15 residues. Germline-derived CDR1 and CDR2 are SGHRS and YFSETQ. CDR3 region: CASSLGGTGSHEQFF. The CDR3, as DNA: TGCGCCAGCAGCCTGGGAGGGACAGGGAGTCATGAGCAGTTCTTC.

This clonotype showed up just a few times. This rearrangement joins TRBV20-1 to TRBJ2-7, with 8 positions matching TRBD2. The V segment lost 0 bases and the J segment 7 bases; nucleotides outside the gene matches: 8. Germline loops: CDR1 DFQATT, CDR2 SNEGSKA (reference sequence). The CDR3 spans 14 residues. The CDR3 here is CSARDGRAGEEQYF. CDR3 coding DNA: TGCAGTGCTAGAGATGGAAGAGCGGGGGAAGAGCAGTACTTC.

This clonotype was detected only a few times. The rearrangement joins TRBV12-3 or TRBV12-4 to TRBJ2-2; TRBD2 agrees at 7 bases. The trim removed 4 bases at V and 1 base at J, leaving 6 bases unmatched. CDR3 length equals 16 residues. This CDR3 reads CASSSPSGENTGELFF. The CDR3 bases are TGTGCCAGCAGTTCGCCCAGCGGGGAGAACACCGGGGAGCTGTTTTTT.

This clonotype has more than one count but fewer than ten. V usage is TRBV29-1 and J usage is TRBJ1-2, with 10 nucleotides matching TRBD1. CDR3 length equals 16 residues. Per germline, CDR1 SQVTM and CDR2 ANQGSEA. The CDR3 is CSSLVLGTGDRYGYTF. The CDR3 DNA reads TGCAGTTCCCTAGTTCTCGGGACAGGGGACCGCTATGGCTACACCTTC.

This clonotype was seen only a few times. This sequence joins TRBV20-1 and TRBJ1-5; D gene ambiguous. The CDR3 consists of 12 residues. Per germline, CDR1 DFQATT and CDR2 SNEGSKA (reference sequence). V lost 1 base to trimming and J lost 11 bases, with 12 bases between them. The DNA for the CDR3 is TGCAGTGCTAGAGGGCCCGGCGGGTCCCAGCATTTT. This sequence encodes CSARGPGGSQHF.

This clonotype was observed a handful of times. The chain joins TRBV15 to TRBJ2-1, with unresolved D. CDR1 is LNHNV, CDR2 YYDKDF, per germline (reference sequence). The V end lost 3 bases, the J end lost 9 bases, and 15 bases lay between the germline ends. The CDR3 is 14 amino acids. DNA for the CDR3: TGTGCCACCAGCAGGAGTAGCCTTACGGGTGAGCAGTTCTTC. Translation gives CATSRSSLTGEQFF.

Only a few counts were recorded for this clonotype. V usage is TRBV5-1 and J usage is TRBJ2-5, with 8 bases matching TRBD1. V shed 1 base, J shed 3 bases, and the junction held 5 bases outside the gene matches. Germline lookup yields CDR1 SGHRS and CDR2 YFSETQ. The CDR3 is made up of 15 amino acids. CDR3 nucleotides: TGCGCCAGCAGCTTGTCCAGGGGGCAAGAAGAGACCCAGTACTTC. As protein: CASSLSRGQEETQYF.